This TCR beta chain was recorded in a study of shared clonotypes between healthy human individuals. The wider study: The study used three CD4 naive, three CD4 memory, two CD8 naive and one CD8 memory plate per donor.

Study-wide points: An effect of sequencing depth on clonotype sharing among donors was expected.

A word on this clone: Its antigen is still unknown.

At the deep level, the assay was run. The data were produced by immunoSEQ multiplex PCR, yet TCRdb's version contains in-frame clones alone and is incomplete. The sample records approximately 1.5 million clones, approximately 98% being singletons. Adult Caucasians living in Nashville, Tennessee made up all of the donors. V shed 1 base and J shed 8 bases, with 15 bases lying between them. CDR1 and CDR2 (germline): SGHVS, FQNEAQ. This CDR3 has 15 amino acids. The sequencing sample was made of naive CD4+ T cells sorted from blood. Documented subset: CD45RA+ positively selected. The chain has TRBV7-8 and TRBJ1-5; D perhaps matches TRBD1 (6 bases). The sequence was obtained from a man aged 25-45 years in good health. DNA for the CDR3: TGTGCCAGCAGCTTAGGAACAGGGAGGCAGAAGCCCCAGCATTTT. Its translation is CASSLGTGRQKPQHF. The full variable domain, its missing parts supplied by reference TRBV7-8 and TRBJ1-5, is GAGVSQSPRYKVAKRGQDVALRCDPISGHVSLFWYQQALGQGPEFLTYFQNEAQLDKSGLPSDRFFAERPEGSVSTLKIQRTQQEDSAVYLCASSLGTGRQKPQHFGDGTRLSIL.